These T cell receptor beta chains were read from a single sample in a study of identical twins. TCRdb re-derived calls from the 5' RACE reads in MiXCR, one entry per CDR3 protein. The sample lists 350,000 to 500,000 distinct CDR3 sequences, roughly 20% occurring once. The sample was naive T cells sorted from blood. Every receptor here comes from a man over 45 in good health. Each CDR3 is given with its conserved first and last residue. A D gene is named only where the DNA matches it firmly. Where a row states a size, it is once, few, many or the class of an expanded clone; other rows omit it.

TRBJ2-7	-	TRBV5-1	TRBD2	CASSPTSGGVSEQYF	TGCGCCAGCAGCCCGACGAGCGGGGGAGTAAGCGAGCAGTACTTC
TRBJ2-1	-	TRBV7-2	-	CASSLGARSYNEQFF	TGTGCCAGCAGCTTAGGGGCGCGCTCCTACAATGAGCAGTTCTTC
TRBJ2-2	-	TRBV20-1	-	CSAYRANTGELFF	TGCAGTGCGTACAGGGCGAACACCGGGGAGCTGTTTTTT
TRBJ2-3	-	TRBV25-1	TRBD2	CASRTSGGTDTHYF	TGTGCCAGCCGGACTAGCGGGGGTACAGATACGCACTATTTT
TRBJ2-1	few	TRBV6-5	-	CASSSSAGPKYNEQFF	TGTGCCAGCAGTTCCTCCGCCGGCCCCAAGTACAATGAGCAGTTCTTC
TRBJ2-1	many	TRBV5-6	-	CASSWDDGNNEQFF	TGTGCCAGCAGCTGGGATGACGGAAACAATGAGCAGTTCTTC
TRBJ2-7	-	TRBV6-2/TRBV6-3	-	CASSTWGSGTSYEQYF	TGTGCCAGCAGTACCTGGGGGAGCGGGACATCCTACGAGCAGTACTTC
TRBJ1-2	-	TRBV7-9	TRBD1	CASQPGQAYGYTF	TGTGCCAGTCAACCGGGACAGGCCTATGGCTACACCTTC
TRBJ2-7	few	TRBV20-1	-	CSATIQGYEQYF	TGCAGTGCCACGATACAGGGCTACGAGCAGTACTTC
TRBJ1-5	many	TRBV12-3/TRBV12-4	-	CASSLGQGSQPQHF	TGTGCCAGCAGTTTGGGGCAGGGTAGCCAGCCCCAGCATTTT
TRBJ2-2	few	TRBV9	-	CASSVDGSNTGELFF	TGTGCCAGCAGCGTAGACGGGTCGAACACCGGGGAGCTGTTTTTT
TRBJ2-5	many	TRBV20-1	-	CSAKGYGLQETQYF	TGCAGTGCTAAGGGATACGGTCTCCAAGAGACCCAGTACTTC
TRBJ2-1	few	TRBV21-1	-	CASSDSLYGTFYNEQFF	TGTGCCAGCAGCGACTCACTATACGGGACTTTCTACAATGAGCAGTTCTTC
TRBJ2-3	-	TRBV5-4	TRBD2	CATLAGPLTDTQYF	TGTGCCACCTTAGCGGGGCCGCTCACAGATACGCAGTATTTT
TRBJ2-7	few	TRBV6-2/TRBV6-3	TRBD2	CASSRLAGLSYEQYF	TGTGCCAGCAGCAGACTAGCGGGTTTATCCTACGAGCAGTACTTC
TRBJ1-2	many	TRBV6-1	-	CASRRGSDNYGYTF	TGTGCCAGCCGAAGGGGGTCCGATAACTATGGCTACACCTTC
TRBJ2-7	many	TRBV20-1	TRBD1	CSATGQGVYEQYF	TGCAGTGCTACGGGACAGGGGGTTTACGAGCAGTACTTC
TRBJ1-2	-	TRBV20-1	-	CSARDPGGRGYTF	TGCAGTGCTAGAGATCCCGGCGGGCGAGGCTACACCTTC
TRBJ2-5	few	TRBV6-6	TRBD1	CASSYSDGTAQYF	TGTGCCAGCAGTTACTCTGATGGGACAGCCCAGTACTTC
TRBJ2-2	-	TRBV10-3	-	CAIRPLGNTGELFF	TGTGCCATCAGGCCCCTAGGGAACACCGGGGAGCTGTTTTTT
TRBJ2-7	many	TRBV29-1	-	CSVTGFRYEQYF	TGCAGCGTCACAGGGTTCAGGTACGAGCAGTACTTC
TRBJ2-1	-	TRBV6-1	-	CASSWGTFNKQFF	TGTGCCAGCAGCTGGGGGACCTTCAATAAGCAGTTCTTC
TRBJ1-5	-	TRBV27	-	CASPPGQPQHF	TGTGCCAGCCCCCCGGGACAGCCCCAGCATTTT
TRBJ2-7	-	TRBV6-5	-	CASRSGFYEQYF	TGTGCATCGAGGAGCGGTTTCTACGAGCAGTACTTC
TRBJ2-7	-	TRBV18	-	CASSPPGGTGTYEQYF	TGTGCCAGCTCACCACCGGGTGGGACTGGTACCTACGAGCAGTACTTC
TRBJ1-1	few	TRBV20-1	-	CSASLTGMNTEAFF	TGCAGTGCTAGCTTGACGGGGATGAACACTGAAGCTTTCTTT
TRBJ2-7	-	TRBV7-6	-	CASSLLSAESFNEQYF	TGTGCCAGCAGCTTACTATCGGCAGAAAGTTTTAACGAGCAGTACTTC
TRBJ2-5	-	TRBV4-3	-	CASSQFVGVQETQYF	TGCGCCAGCAGCCAATTCGTTGGAGTCCAAGAGACCCAGTACTTC
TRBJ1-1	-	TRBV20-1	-	CSARDPAGSRVNTEAFF	TGCAGTGCTAGAGATCCCGCAGGGAGTAGGGTGAACACTGAAGCTTTCTTT
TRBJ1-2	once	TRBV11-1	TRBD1	CASSQRLGTGMYIGSYGYTF	TGTGCCAGCAGCCAGAGACTCGGGACAGGGATGTATATCGGGTCGTATGGCTACACCTTC
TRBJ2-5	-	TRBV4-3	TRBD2	CASSQDYGGLAASRETQYF	TGCGCCAGCAGCCAAGATTACGGAGGACTAGCGGCCTCCCGGGAGACCCAGTACTTC
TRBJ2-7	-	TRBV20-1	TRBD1	CSARGDGQETSYEQYF	TGCAGTGCTAGAGGAGATGGACAGGAGACATCCTACGAGCAGTACTTC
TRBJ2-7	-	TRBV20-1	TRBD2	CSARDLQRGLPGQYF	TGCAGTGCTAGAGATCTCCAGCGGGGGCTCCCGGGGCAGTACTTC
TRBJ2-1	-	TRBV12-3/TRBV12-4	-	CASSARETSYNEQFF	TGTGCCAGCAGTGCCAGGGAGACATCTTACAATGAGCAGTTCTTC
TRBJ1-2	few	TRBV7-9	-	CASSLERGVYGYTF	TGTGCCAGCAGCTTAGAACGGGGTGTTTATGGCTACACCTTC
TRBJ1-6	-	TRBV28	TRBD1	CASRRTGGNSPLHF	TGTGCCAGCAGACGGACAGGGGGAAATTCACCCCTCCACTTT
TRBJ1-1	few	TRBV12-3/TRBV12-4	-	CASSLDPGVNTEAFF	TGTGCCAGCAGTTTAGACCCAGGGGTGAACACTGAAGCTTTCTTT
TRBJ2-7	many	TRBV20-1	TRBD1	CSARMGQGWSEQYF	TGCAGTGCTAGAATGGGACAGGGGTGGAGCGAGCAGTACTTC
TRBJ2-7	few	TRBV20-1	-	CSARPPTAYEQYF	TGCAGTGCTAGGCCTCCGACAGCCTACGAGCAGTACTTC
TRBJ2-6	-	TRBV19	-	CASSIEQAGANVLTF	TGTGCCAGTAGTATCGAACAGGCCGGGGCCAACGTCCTGACTTTC
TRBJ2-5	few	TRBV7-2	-	CASSTQDGYQETQYF	TGTGCCAGCAGCACCCAAGACGGGTACCAAGAGACCCAGTACTTC
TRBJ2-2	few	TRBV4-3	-	CASSQDMVSGTRTGELFF	TGCGCCAGCAGCCAAGATATGGTATCCGGGACACGCACCGGGGAGCTGTTTTTT
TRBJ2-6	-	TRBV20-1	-	CSARDFQHGSGANVLTF	TGCAGTGCTAGAGATTTTCAGCACGGCTCTGGGGCCAACGTCCTGACTTTC
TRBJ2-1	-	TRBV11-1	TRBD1	CASTGTGNNEQFF	TGTGCCAGCACTGGGACAGGAAACAATGAGCAGTTCTTC